This T cell receptor (beta chain) was found in a study of T cell repertoires in cytomegalovirus infection (dated by TCRdb to about 2019). Background on the whole study: Because public TCR beta signatures pointed to carriage of CMV infection together with the matching HLA type, the HLA type of each donor mattered for the analysis.

What the study reported, not specific to this receptor: In both this cohort and an independent cohort of approximately 350 donors, the cumulative frequency of public TCR beta family members distinguished carriers of CMV infection plus the relevant HLA type. The ex vivo response was dominated by HLA-C-restricted CMV-specific TCR beta clonotypes, which also provided the single most frequent clonotype in two of eight donors.

This clonotype was counted at least ten times. Its binding antigen is unknown. Within one base of it there is no much larger clone, and no base qualities were kept. CDR1 and CDR2, looked up from the germline V gene, are SGHAT and FQNNGV. Trimming leaves V shorter by 5 bases and J shorter by 9 bases, with the junction holding 17 bases beyond the gene matches. The CDR3 goes from the cysteine to the phenylalanine over 16 residues. The sequence is cut down to CDR3 DNA, 48 bases in frame from base 1. TCRdb records Illumina HiSeq 1500 as the sequencer. Using fastp at Q25 and MiXCR, TCRdb reprocessed the public reads and kept productive beta chains. Rows are combined by CDR3 protein, so each entry shows the most common genes and DNA. The sample data list roughly 150,000 distinct CDR3 sequences, and roughly a quarter of these were observed just once. Approximately 11% of the sample comes from the top ten.

The chain is assembled from TRBV11-2 and TRBJ2-5, with 8 bases aligning to TRBD1. The sample consisted of PBMCs. The TCR was taken from a human donor in good health (CMV status not recorded). Some clones in this sample may be carry-over from other donors' samples. At the DNA level, the sequence is TGTGCCAGCAGCCCCAGGACAGGGAGCACTTCGAAGGCCCAGTACTTC. This yields the protein CASSPRTGSTSKAQYF.